This T cell receptor (beta chain) was recovered during a study of cytomegalovirus exposure and HLA in healthy donors (dated by TCRdb to about 2017). Turning to the overall study: An earlier analysis of roughly 610 of the donors reported about 260 Gb of sequence data and about 120 million unique TCR beta sequences obtained from about 200 million T cells. Among the roughly 410 genotyped donors, around 81% belonged to the genetic ancestry cluster associated with self-reported Caucasian donors. Among a few hundred genotyped donors of the cohort, an average of approximately 230,000 unique TCR beta nucleotide sequences were sequenced per donor, around 20% of them non-productive. Alongside the repertoire data, information on donor age, sex, ethnicity and CMV serostatus was compiled. About 310 gigabases of sequencing data and approximately 80 million unique TCR sequences were included in an early release covering around 600 HLA-typed donors. In a later analysis, previously published TCR beta repertoires from fewer than 750 donors were re-analyzed and high-resolution HLA genotyping was added so that TCR occurrence patterns could be studied. Rather than using new phenotypic data, the later analysis identified candidate immune exposures from TCR beta sequences and from how often those sequences occurred across donors. Typing coverage varied by locus: 629-630 donors for A, B, C, DRB1 and DQB1; more than 500 for DQA1; more than 600 for DPA1; approximately 470 for DPB1. To decide whether each TCR beta V gene segment behaved as functional or pseudogenic, an earlier analysis of several hundred of the donors relied on high-throughput TCR beta sequencing. To predict cytomegalovirus infection status, the study brought together high-throughput TCR immunosequencing, statistical association of individual TCRs with disease status, and machine learning. The study aimed to test whether cataloging public T cell receptors could reveal signatures of past pathogen exposure. HLA typing included class I and class II loci at four-digit resolution. About 5 DR-DQ haplotypes were handled as single units for association and clustering, since linkage in the cohort was strong. A later genetic analysis used genome-wide SNP genotypes for about 55% of the 666 donors, treating that subset as a discovery cohort. In addition to the first cohort of 500 to 850 subjects, a separate validation cohort of over 90 different subjects was used. The study used immunosequencing to profile the T cell repertoires of approximately 650 subjects and linked those repertoires to cytomegalovirus serostatus. All discovery cohort repertoires had been generated using a single sequencing platform.

This clone is a singleton in its sample. No cognate antigen has been identified for it. Base qualities are not recorded, but no much larger clone differs from it by a single base. Results the study describes overall, beyond this receptor: A later analysis found that HLA-associated TCR beta chains were more clonally expanded and had lower generation probabilities than equally common non-associated chains. When HLA alleles, especially DR and DQ, strongly co-occurred, attributing TCR associations to individual alleles was difficult. Correlated functional status among segregating V segments might be attributable to linkage disequilibrium, but an unknown experimental factor could not be ruled out. The earlier analysis of a few hundred of the donors excluded seventeen rarely observed V segments, including chromosome 9 orphons, because counts were too low. In vitro tests confirmed that a few of the cytomegalovirus-associated TCR beta chains recognize cytomegalovirus antigens. Most CMV-associated TCR beta chains appeared to be HLA-restricted in a later analysis, and the HLA associations seemed to be driven largely by CMV exposure. Roughly uniform sequencing depth across donors was assumed in presence/absence analyses, although this assumption may not hold. A further reported finding was that TCR beta sequences accurately predicted the HLA-A and HLA-B alleles for most subjects in the first cohort. Cytomegalovirus status was reported to be diagnosed by the classifier with high specificity and sensitivity in both the original and validation cohorts. Immune exposure information for the cohort was limited to CMV serostatus. In a later analysis, 16,951 TCR beta sequences were associated with specific HLA alleles at a false discovery rate of 0.05. According to the authors, the approach could potentially be generalized to other disease states and immunological phenotypes. In this cohort, only TCR beta chains were sequenced, and detectable features were limited by the absence of alpha or paired-chain data. In an earlier analysis of more than 500 of the donors, most TCR beta V segments appeared in productive rearrangements about 87% or about 30% of the time, broadly matching IMGT annotations. In the study, about 150 TCR beta chains were listed as associated with cytomegalovirus. Several of the top co-occurrence clusters appeared to be linked to parvovirus B19, influenza, CMV and Epstein-Barr virus, according to a later analysis. Because some donors lacked HLA typing at each locus, the association tests relied only on the typed subset. A later analysis found that TCR association rates varied across HLA loci, with DRB1 alleles showing the most associated TCRs and HLA-C alleles the fewest. The 87-base-pair reads could not distinguish some IMGT-functional V segments, including TRBV6-2 and TRBV6-3, so those segments were excluded. In a later genetic analysis, fewer N-insertions in productive TCRs were reported among donors in an Asian-associated ancestry cluster than the roughly 700-donor mean. A cluster of highly shared sequence variants was judged likely to represent a technical artifact of the sequencing pipeline. Most TCR sequences were observed very rarely across donors, whereas some public TCRs were present in many individuals. A later genetic analysis associated a missense DCLRE1C variant with V-gene and J-gene trimming of TCR beta chains, and an independent cohort replicated the association.

In total, roughly 670 healthy bone marrow donors made up the cohort. All cohort members were sampled while nominally healthy, although unrecorded immune exposures were likely present. The donor was CMV seronegative and was included in the group of 352 seronegative cohort members. A peripheral blood sample was provided by each donor, and peripheral blood mononuclear cells were used for TCR beta sequencing. Genomic DNA was extracted from the blood cell samples with the Qiagen DNeasy Blood Extraction Kit. Libraries were prepared through the immunoSEQ multiplex PCR assay. The multiplex PCR relied on a mix of 60 forward primers for TCR Vbeta segments and 13 reverse primers for TCR Jbeta segments. A multiplex PCR assay on genomic DNA amplified the CDR3 region of rearranged TCR beta genes. The Illumina HiSeq System was used to sequence the amplified TCR beta libraries as 87-base-pair reads. The authors' analysis ran thus. A later analysis counted about 82 million unique TCR beta chains across the 666 repertoires, and some 11 million of these chains were shared by at least two donors. A nearest-neighbor algorithm error-corrected the raw reads and collapsed the reads into unique sequences, merging closely related sequences to remove PCR and sequencing errors. Alignment of CDR3 sequences to IMGT reference sequences was used to assign V, D and J gene segments. For a sequence to be retained, a match of at least six nucleotides to both a V gene segment and a J gene segment was required. Rearrangements were classified as productive when the CDR3 lacked stop codons and remained in frame with V and J, and all other rearrangements were classified as non-productive. CDR3 was defined according to IMGT convention as the region running from the second conserved V-encoded cysteine to the conserved J-encoded phenylalanine. In an earlier analysis of just under 600 of the donors, sequences lacking an unambiguous match to a single V gene segment were excluded. In an earlier analysis of several hundred of the donors, V segments were called functional above 56.7% productive rearrangements and were called segregating when the between-donor standard deviation exceeded 5%. A statistical classification framework was built for diagnosing cytomegalovirus status from the catalog of TCR beta chain sequences. V and J gene assignment, in a later analysis, came from comparing TCR nucleotide sequences with IMGT/GENE-DB human TR gene sequences. In a later analysis, CDR3 sequences and most-parsimonious VDJ recombination scenarios were assigned using the TCRdist pipeline. A later analysis defined each TCR beta chain by its CDR3 amino acid sequence plus V-gene family, and excluded reads lacking a unique V-gene family. In a later analysis, some 600 highly shared, low-generation-probability nucleotide sequences were removed to address suspected cross-contamination and a sequencing artifact. For each public chain, a later analysis derived a clonal expansion index from normalized ranks of inferred template counts within each repertoire. In a later analysis, generation probabilities were computed using a VDJ recombination model fitted to out-of-frame rearrangements, and the results were checked against IGoR. In a later analysis, hypergeometric tests were used to score TCR-TCR, TCR-HLA and TCR-CMV co-occurrence, with a repertoire-size bias correction applied to TCR pairs. A later analysis estimated false discovery rates by permuting HLA or CMV assignments 20 times. In a later analysis, co-occurring TCRs were grouped using DBSCAN, and TCRdist sequence similarity was added for clustering within HLA-allele-positive subsets. For co-occurrence clustering, repertoires with fewer than 30,000 or more than 120,000 public chains were excluded, along with five repertoires with anomalous nucleotide sharing. TCRdb retrieved this table from immuneACCESS and kept in-frame rearrangements only. Not all clones are present; in checked studies, unresolved V genes account for under half, and no reason is known for the remainder. That table gives V, J and clone size, and the DNA gave D and trimming. The sample data list about 160,000 clones, and 70% to 85% of these were observed just once. The top ten clonotypes cover 1.4% of the sample.

Via the germline V gene, CDR1 is SNHLY and CDR2 FYNNEI. The V end loses 4 bases and the J end loses 1 base, and a stretch of 7 bases separates them. The CDR3 contains 13 residues, cysteine and phenylalanine counted. Only the CDR3 part of the read is kept: 39 bases, read in frame from the first base. The sequence links TRBV2 to TRBJ2-5, with the D gene not confidently named. The source material was PBMCs. This clonotype originated in a male donor in good health and CMV-seronegative. This receptor carries the CDR3 CASSGAFQETQYF. In nucleotide form, the sequence is TGTGCCAGCAGTGGTGCGTTCCAAGAGACCCAGTACTTC.